This entry features one T cell receptor (beta chain) sequence. There is no known antigen for this receptor. One base away there is no much larger clone; base qualities are not given. The cohort comprised fewer than 700 healthy bone marrow donors. All cohort members were sampled while nominally healthy, although unrecorded immune exposures were likely present. The donor tested CMV seropositive, placing the donor among the 290 or so seropositive members of the cohort. Each donor provided a peripheral blood sample, and peripheral blood mononuclear cells were used for TCR beta sequencing. Genomic DNA was extracted from the blood cell samples with the Qiagen DNeasy Blood Extraction Kit. The sample comes from a study of cytomegalovirus exposure and HLA in healthy donors (dated by TCRdb to the late 2010s). Background on the whole study: In an earlier analysis of 450 to 750 of the donors, 250 to 300 Gb of sequence data and some 100 million unique TCR beta sequences from about 180 million T cells were reported. The study aimed to test whether signatures of past pathogen exposure could be identified by cataloging public T cell receptors. Among the roughly 400 genotyped donors, approximately 77% belonged to the genetic ancestry cluster associated with self-reported Caucasian donors. In addition to the first cohort of around 670 subjects, a separate validation cohort of 130 or so different subjects was used. On average, 235,054 unique TCR beta nucleotide sequences were sequenced per donor among 398 genotyped donors of the cohort, with around 19% of those sequences being non-productive. All discovery cohort repertoires had been generated on a single sequencing platform. The later analysis used no new phenotypic data to find candidate immune exposures, relying instead on TCR beta sequences and their occurrence across donors. HLA typing covered class I and class II loci at four-digit resolution. Typing coverage varied by locus: roughly 620-640 donors for A, B, C, DRB1 and DQB1; 522 for DQA1; 600 to 610 for DPA1; roughly 470 for DPB1. The study combined high-throughput TCR immunosequencing, statistical association of individual TCRs with disease status, and machine learning to predict cytomegalovirus infection status. In an earlier analysis of 587 of the donors, high-throughput TCR beta sequencing was used to judge whether each TCR beta V gene segment behaved as functional or pseudogenic. Donor age, sex, ethnicity and CMV serostatus were collected together with the repertoire data. Because of strong linkage in the cohort, five DR-DQ haplotypes were treated as single units for association and clustering. In a later genetic analysis, genome-wide SNP genotypes for about 55% of the roughly 700 donors were used, and that subset was treated as a discovery cohort. Approximately 300 gigabases of sequencing data and around 85 million unique TCR sequences made up an early release that covered nearly 650 HLA-typed donors. To study patterns of TCR occurrence, a later analysis re-analyzed previously published TCR beta repertoires from hundreds of donors and added high-resolution HLA genotyping. The study profiled the T cell repertoires of under 850 subjects by immunosequencing and related them to cytomegalovirus serostatus.

Preparation of the library involved the immunoSEQ multiplex PCR assay. For the multiplex PCR, a mixture combining 60 forward primers for TCR Vbeta segments and 13 reverse primers for TCR Jbeta segments was used. Amplification of the CDR3 region of rearranged TCR beta genes was performed with a multiplex PCR assay on genomic DNA. Amplified TCR beta libraries were sequenced as 87-base-pair reads on the Illumina HiSeq System. On the study's bioinformatics: Across the 500 to 850 repertoires, a later analysis counted around 80 million unique TCR beta chains, around 11 million of which were shared by at least two donors. Raw reads were error-corrected and collapsed into unique sequences with a nearest-neighbor algorithm that merged closely related sequences to remove PCR and sequencing errors. To assign V, D and J gene segments, CDR3 sequences were aligned to IMGT reference sequences. For a sequence to be retained, a match of at least six nucleotides was required to both a V gene segment and a J gene segment. Rearrangements were called productive when the CDR3 lacked stop codons and stayed in frame with V and J; all others were non-productive. CDR3 was defined according to IMGT convention as the region running from the second conserved V-encoded cysteine to the conserved J-encoded phenylalanine. Sequences without an unambiguous match to a single V gene segment were excluded from the earlier analysis of 450 to 650 of the donors. An earlier analysis of 587 of the donors called V segments functional above 56.7% productive rearrangements and segregating when the between-donor standard deviation exceeded 5%. A statistical classification framework was built for diagnosing cytomegalovirus status from the catalog of TCR beta chain sequences. In a later analysis, V and J genes were assigned by comparing TCR nucleotide sequences against IMGT/GENE-DB human TR gene sequences. A later analysis assigned CDR3 sequences and most-parsimonious VDJ recombination scenarios with the TCRdist pipeline. In a later analysis, each TCR beta chain was defined by its CDR3 amino acid sequence together with its V-gene family, and reads lacking a unique V-gene family were excluded. A later analysis removed 550 to 700 highly shared, low-generation-probability nucleotide sequences to deal with suspected cross-contamination and a sequencing artifact. In a later analysis, a clonal expansion index was calculated for each public chain from normalized within-repertoire ranks of inferred template counts. In a later analysis, generation probabilities were computed with a VDJ recombination model fitted to out-of-frame rearrangements, and the resulting probabilities were checked against IGoR. In a later analysis, TCR-TCR, TCR-HLA and TCR-CMV co-occurrence was scored with hypergeometric tests, and a repertoire-size bias correction was applied to TCR pairs. A later analysis estimated false discovery rates by permuting HLA or CMV assignments 20 times. In a later analysis, co-occurring TCRs were grouped using DBSCAN, and TCRdist sequence similarity was added for clustering within HLA-allele-positive subsets. Repertoires with fewer than 30,000 or more than 120,000 public chains, plus five repertoires with anomalous nucleotide sharing, were excluded from co-occurrence clustering. The immuneACCESS repertoire file appears here via TCRdb, limited to in-frame rearrangements. These files lack a portion of the clones; in checked studies, under half of the deficit traces to unresolved V genes, and the cause of the others is not known. V and J calls and clone size are those listed in that table; D and trimming were worked out from the DNA. The sample table lists under 200,000 clones, 55% to 80% of them with a count of one. Together, the top ten hold 4.5% of the sample.

Summary of the overall study and its limitations: The classifier was reported to diagnose cytomegalovirus status with high specificity and sensitivity in both the original and validation cohorts. Sequencing depth was assumed to be roughly uniform across donors in the presence/absence analyses, though that assumption may not hold. The study listed 164 TCR beta chains as associated with cytomegalovirus. When HLA alleles, especially DR and DQ, strongly co-occurred, attributing TCR associations to individual alleles was difficult. A later genetic analysis associated a missense DCLRE1C variant with V-gene and J-gene trimming of TCR beta chains, and an independent cohort replicated the association. Linkage disequilibrium might explain the correlated functional status among segregating V segments, but an unknown experimental factor could not be ruled out. At a false discovery rate of 0.05, a later analysis linked around 17,000 TCR beta sequences to specific HLA alleles. CMV serostatus was the only immune exposure information available for the cohort. In vitro tests confirmed that three of the cytomegalovirus-associated TCR beta chains recognize cytomegalovirus antigens. Because some donors lacked HLA typing at each locus, the association tests relied only on the typed subset. Most TCR sequences were observed very rarely across donors, whereas some public TCRs were present in many individuals. Some IMGT-functional V segments, including TRBV6-2 and TRBV6-3, could not be told apart with the 87-base-pair reads, so those segments were excluded. A cluster of highly shared sequence variants was judged likely to represent a technical artifact of the sequencing pipeline. The earlier analysis of 587 of the donors excluded 15 to 20 rarely observed V segments, including chromosome 9 orphons, because counts were too low. A later genetic analysis reported fewer N-insertions in productive TCRs among donors in an Asian-associated ancestry cluster than the roughly 620-donor mean. The authors suggested that the approach could potentially be generalized to other disease states and immunological phenotypes. A further reported finding was that TCR beta sequences accurately predicted the HLA-A and HLA-B alleles for most subjects in the first cohort. A later analysis reported that several top co-occurrence clusters appeared linked to parvovirus B19, influenza, CMV and Epstein-Barr virus. Compared with equally common non-associated chains, HLA-associated TCR beta chains in a later analysis were more clonally expanded and had lower generation probabilities. Only TCR beta chains were sequenced in this cohort, and the absence of alpha or paired-chain data limited detectable features. In an earlier analysis of roughly 500 of the donors, most TCR beta V segments appeared in productive rearrangements about 90% or about 30% of the time, broadly matching IMGT annotations. According to a later analysis, TCR association rates differed among HLA loci, with DRB1 alleles showing the most associated TCRs and HLA-C alleles showing the fewest. Most CMV-associated TCR beta chains appeared to be HLA-restricted in a later analysis, and the HLA associations seemed to be driven largely by CMV exposure.

The junction shows trimming of 3 bases on V and 0 bases on J, plus 17 bases between the germline ends. The CDR3, from cysteine to phenylalanine, totals 17 residues. The read is trimmed to its CDR3 DNA, 51 bases read in frame from base 1. The germline V gene (reference sequence) specifies MNHEY as CDR1 and SMNVEV as CDR2. The V gene is TRBV27 and the J gene is TRBJ1-2; the D gene cannot be resolved reliably. The TCR sequence derives from a woman aged 18-35 years in good health and CMV-seropositive. The sequencing sample was made of PBMCs. The DNA sequence is TGTGCCAGCAGTTTCGTGAGAACCCTTTCCTCTAACTATGGCTACACCTTC. The encoded protein is CASSFVRTLSSNYGYTF.